Listed here are 27 T cell receptor beta chains from one sample, sequenced in a study of blood T cell repertoires in COVID-19 (dated by TCRdb to the early 2020s). The library was built by means of the immunoSEQ multiplex PCR assay. TCRdb limited this immuneACCESS table to in-frame rearrangements with V and J called. A share of clones is missing; checked studies link under half to unresolved V genes, and the rest is unexplained. Recorded for this sample are over 400,000 clones; 70% to 90% of them occurred a single time. The biggest ten clones account for under 4% of the sample. Sequencing was performed on peripheral blood. These receptors were collected from a human donor in a cohort sampled during active COVID-19.

As for this clone: A read error may be the cause here, since a much bigger clone is one base away. This chain connects TRBV7-3 to TRBJ2-5; D unresolved. Trimming removed 2 bases at V and 5 bases at J, with 9 bases between. This CDR3 is 13 amino acids long. The V gene's germline CDR1 is SGHTA and CDR2 FQGTGA. CDR3 sequence reads: CASSLAPRETQYF. CDR3 in DNA: TGTGCCAGCAGCTTAGCCCCCAGGGAGACCCAGTACTTC.

The CDR3 spells CASSYGGPRGYGYTF. The CDR3 DNA follows: TGTGCCAGCAGTTACGGCGGGCCCCGGGGCTATGGCTACACCTTC. The V and J genes are TRBV6-5 and TRBJ1-2; D ambiguous. The CDR3 runs to 15 residues. Trimming stripped 2 bases from V and 4 bases from J, with 14 bases between. The germline V gene has CDR1 MNHEY and CDR2 SVGAGI.

This chain links TRBV7-3 with TRBJ2-1; 10 nucleotides line up with TRBD2. V lost 3 bases and J lost 8; bases outside the gene matches: 16. Germline V gives CDR1 SGHTA, CDR2 FQGTGA. CDR3 size: 18 residues. CDR3 coding DNA: TGTGCCAGCAGCTTTAGGGTCACTAGCGGGATGTCAAGGGATGAGCAGTTCTTC. It is translated as CASSFRVTSGMSRDEQFF.

The V gene is TRBV27, the J gene TRBJ2-3, with D perhaps matching TRBD1 (5 bases). Trimming removed 5 bases at V and 2 bases at J, with 14 bases between. Per the germline V gene, CDR1 is MNHEY and CDR2 is SMNVEV (reference sequence). The CDR3 extends over 15 amino acids. The CDR3, as DNA: TGTGCCAGCAGTCACCAGGGCCCTTTCACAGATACGCAGTATTTT. Translating it yields CASSHQGPFTDTQYF.

The V and J genes are TRBV28 and TRBJ1-1; D ambiguous. The germline CDR1 and CDR2 sequences are MDHEN and SYDVKM. The V gene lost 6 bases and the J gene lost 8 bases, with 7 bases spanning the gap. The CDR3 loop spans 10 amino acids. The CDR3 DNA is TGTGCCAGCAGAGAGAGGGAAGCTTTCTTT. It encodes CASREREAFF.

The chain combines TRBV18 with TRBJ1-5; the D is unclear. The length of the CDR3 is 15 residues. In germline, CDR1 is KGHSH, CDR2 LQKENI. Between the trimmed V and J ends, which lost 3 bases and 0 bases, there was a span of 9 bases. CDR3 nucleotides: TGTGCCAGCTCACCGAGGCAGAGTAGCAATCAGCCCCAGCATTTT. It translates to CASSPRQSSNQPQHF.

This chain connects TRBV19 to TRBJ1-2; no firm D call. The germline V gene encodes CDR1 LNHDA and CDR2 SQIVND (reference sequence). The V end lost 4 bases, the J end lost 0 bases, and 15 bases lay between the germline ends. The CDR3 is made up of 16 amino acids. CDR3 sequence (DNA): TGTGCCAGTAGTACAGCTCGAATCCTAGCTAACTATGGCTACACCTTC. It yields the protein CASSTARILANYGYTF.

The chain has TRBV6-5 and TRBJ2-7, with TRBD2 matching over 8 bases. The junction had 9 bases not matched to a gene; V was cut back by 4 bases and J by 1 base. CDR1 is MNHEY, CDR2 SVGAGI, per germline. This CDR3 is 16 amino acids long. The CDR3 sequence is CASSSNWAGGSYEQYF. DNA for the CDR3: TGTGCCAGCAGTTCCAACTGGGCGGGAGGTTCCTACGAGCAGTACTTC.

This chain joins TRBV9 and TRBJ2-1; perhaps TRBD2 as D (6 bases). The CDR3 is 14 amino acids. V lost 4 bases, J lost 3 bases, and 11 bases lay in between. The germline V gene has CDR1 SGDLS and CDR2 YYNGEE. Written as DNA, the CDR3 is TGTGCCAGCAGCCCTTCCGGGAGCTACAATGAGCAGTTCTTC. Translated, it gives CASSPSGSYNEQFF.

This chain connects TRBV6-2 or TRBV6-3 to TRBJ2-3; 8 positions match TRBD2. The ends lost 0 bases at V and 4 bases at J; junction bases unmatched: 6. Germline V gene lookup returns CDR1 MNHEY and CDR2 SVGEGT. The CDR3 length is 16 residues. Here the CDR3 DNA reads TGTGCCAGCAGTTACTCAGCCGGGAGGGCCGCAGATACGCAGTATTTT. Amino acids: CASSYSAGRAADTQYF.

A few counts support this clone. V gene TRBV4-2 combines with J gene TRBJ2-2, with 12 positions matching TRBD2. The ends lost 5 bases at V and 1 base at J; junction bases unmatched: 5. This CDR3 has 17 amino acids. Germline V gene sequence: CDR1 LGHNA, CDR2 YNFKEQ. The CDR3 nucleotides are TGTGCCAGCAGCGGACTAGCGGGAACTCAGAACACCGGGGAGCTGTTTTTT. Translated: CASSGLAGTQNTGELFF.

V and J are TRBV7-9 and TRBJ1-2; D unclear. Between the trimmed V and J ends, which lost 3 bases and 7 bases, there was a span of 12 bases. Germline V gene data show CDR1 as SEHNR and CDR2 as FQNEAQ (reference sequence). The CDR3 totals 13 residues. The CDR3 DNA follows: TGTGCCAGCAGCTTCCACTATGGAGGTGGCTACACCTTC. Its protein is CASSFHYGGGYTF.

The V and J genes are TRBV6-6 and TRBJ2-3, with unresolved D. The ends were cut back, 2 bases at V and 2 bases at J, with 11 bases in the middle. The CDR3 is 15 amino acids. The germline V gene has CDR1 MNHNY and CDR2 SVGAGI (reference sequence). CDR3 coding DNA: TGTGCCAGCAGTTACCCGGTTCTTACCACAGATACGCAGTATTTT. It translates to CASSYPVLTTDTQYF.

The V call is TRBV2, the J call TRBJ1-1, with D possibly matching TRBD1 (6 bases). V shed 7 bases and J shed 1 base, with 16 bases lying between them. Per the germline V gene, CDR1 is SNHLY and CDR2 is FYNNEI. This CDR3 is built from 15 residues. In DNA, the CDR3 is TGTGCCAGCATTCGACAGGACTTAGAGAACACTGAAGCTTTCTTT. It codes for CASIRQDLENTEAFF.

The chain combines TRBV3-1 (or the pseudogene TRBV3-2) with TRBJ2-7; 7 bases agree with TRBD2. CDR1 LGHDT and CDR2 YNNKEL come from the germline V gene (reference sequence). V shed 3 bases and J 3 bases; nucleotides not matched to a gene: 5. This CDR3 has 14 amino acids. DNA for the CDR3: TGTGCCAGCAGCCAGCCGGGACTAATCTACGAGCAGTACTTC. Its protein is CASSQPGLIYEQYF.

The genes are TRBV27 and TRBJ2-5; 10 bases map to TRBD1. The CDR3 length is 14 residues. V lost 5 bases and J lost 5; bases outside the gene matches: 5. Germline V gives CDR1 MNHEY, CDR2 SMNVEV (reference sequence). The chain's CDR3 is CASSPQGQGETQYF. The CDR3 nucleotides are TGTGCCAGCAGTCCCCAGGGACAGGGGGAGACCCAGTACTTC.

This clone showed up just a few times. This sequence joins TRBV11-2 and TRBJ2-2; TRBD2 aligns across 8 bases. Germline loops: CDR1 SGHAT, CDR2 FQNNGV. The CDR3 is 16 amino acids. Trimming removed 4 bases from V and 5 bases from J; junction bases left unmatched: 9. The CDR3 bases are TGTGCCAGCAGCTCCCAAGCGGGAGTACTGACCGGGGAGCTGTTTTTT. This codes for CASSSQAGVLTGELFF. The variable domain in full, completed from reference TRBV11-2 and TRBJ2-2, reads EAGVAQSPRYKIIEKRQSVAFWCNPISGHATLYWYQQILGQGPKLLIQFQNNGVVDDSQLPKDRFSAERLKGVDSTLKIQPAKLEDSAVYLCASSSQAGVLTGELFFGEGSRLTVL.

The rearrangement joins TRBV6-5 to TRBJ2-3; TRBD2 might be the D (6 bases). Germline V lookup: CDR1 MNHEY, CDR2 SVGAGI. The length of the CDR3 is 16 residues. Trimming took off 0 bases at V and 1 base at J, with 11 bases between the two ends. The CDR3 region is CASSYSTSRRTDTQYF. CDR3 sequence (DNA): TGTGCCAGCAGTTACTCCACTAGCAGACGCACAGATACGCAGTATTTT.

At least ten counts were recorded for this clone. The gene calls are TRBV6-6 and TRBJ2-7; D is ambiguous. Germline CDR1 reads MNHNY; CDR2 reads SVGAGI (reference sequence). CDR3 size: 14 residues. The V gene lost 4 bases and the J gene lost 1 base, with 11 bases spanning the gap. CDR3 region: CASSSHDTSYEQYF. Here the CDR3 DNA reads TGTGCCAGCAGTTCCCACGACACATCCTACGAGCAGTACTTC.

The V call is TRBV29-1, the J call TRBJ1-1; 10 bases align to TRBD1. Germline trimming cut 3 bases from V and 10 bases from J; bases unmatched to any gene: 8. The germline CDR1 and CDR2 sequences are SQVTM and ANQGSEA. The CDR3 contains 13 residues. The CDR3 DNA follows: TGCAGCGTTGATAGGGACAGGGGCGGAGGAGCTTTCTTT. Protein: CSVDRDRGGGAFF.

The chain recombines TRBV5-1 with TRBJ2-4; tentatively, D is TRBD1 (6 bases). V lost 1 base, J lost 5 bases, and 13 bases lay in between. The CDR3 is 15 amino acids. Germline V lookup: CDR1 SGHRS, CDR2 YFSETQ. The CDR3 coding sequence is TGCGCCAGCAGCTTGCATAGGGACACACAAAACATTCAGTACTTC. Amino acids: CASSLHRDTQNIQYF.

V gene TRBV18 combines with J gene TRBJ2-2; perhaps TRBD1 as D (6 bases). V was shortened by 4 bases and J by 4 bases, with 10 bases between the two germline ends. Germline loops: CDR1 KGHSH, CDR2 LQKENI. The CDR3 has 14 amino acids. The CDR3 region is CASSQGHLTGELFF. The CDR3 DNA follows: TGTGCCAGCTCACAGGGACATCTCACCGGGGAGCTGTTTTTT.

The rearrangement links TRBV27 to TRBJ1-1, with D uncertain. Looked up from germline, CDR1 is MNHEY and CDR2 is SMNVEV (reference sequence). CDR3 size: 15 residues. V lost 1 base to trimming and J lost 5 bases, with 14 bases between them. As DNA, the CDR3 is TGTGCCAGCAGTTTATTTGTCGGGGATTGGACTGAAGCTTTCTTT. Translating it yields CASSLFVGDWTEAFF.

The chain is built from TRBV4-1 and TRBJ1-5; tentatively, D is TRBD1 (5 bases). Germline assignment: CDR1 MGHRA and CDR2 YSYEKL. The CDR3 is 15 residues long. Trimming removed 3 bases from V and 4 bases from J, with 13 bases in between. The CDR3 region is CASSHAGLMNQPQHF. The DNA for the CDR3 is TGCGCCAGCAGCCACGCGGGACTTATGAATCAGCCCCAGCATTTT.

The chain recombines TRBV18 with TRBJ1-4; 7 bases are a match to TRBD1. Trimming cost V 0 bases and J 3 bases; bases outside gene matches: 13. Germline CDR1 reads KGHSH; CDR2 reads LQKENI. The CDR3 is made up of 19 amino acids. CDR3 in DNA: TGTGCCAGCTCACCACCGACGGACAGGCCGAAGTCTTCTAATGAAAAACTGTTTTTT. Translating it yields CASSPPTDRPKSSNEKLFF.

The chain is built from TRBV3-1 (or the pseudogene TRBV3-2) and TRBJ2-4; D possibly corresponds to TRBD2 (6 bases). CDR1 is LGHDT, CDR2 YNNKEL, per germline (reference sequence). CDR3 length equals 16 residues. With 1 base removed from V and 2 bases from J, the gap between germline ends came to 12 bases. The CDR3, as DNA: TGTGCCAGCAGCCAAGGGGTCGGAGGGCCCAAAAACATTCAGTACTTC. It translates to CASSQGVGGPKNIQYF.

This chain uses TRBV5-1 with TRBJ2-5; 9 nucleotides agree with TRBD2. Germline V gene sequence: CDR1 SGHRS, CDR2 YFSETQ. The CDR3 extends over 16 amino acids. The V segment lost 1 base and the J segment 4 bases; nucleotides outside the gene matches: 8. The CDR3 loop is CASSLQGSGRAETQYF. Here the CDR3 DNA reads TGCGCCAGCAGCTTGCAGGGTAGCGGGAGAGCAGAGACCCAGTACTTC.